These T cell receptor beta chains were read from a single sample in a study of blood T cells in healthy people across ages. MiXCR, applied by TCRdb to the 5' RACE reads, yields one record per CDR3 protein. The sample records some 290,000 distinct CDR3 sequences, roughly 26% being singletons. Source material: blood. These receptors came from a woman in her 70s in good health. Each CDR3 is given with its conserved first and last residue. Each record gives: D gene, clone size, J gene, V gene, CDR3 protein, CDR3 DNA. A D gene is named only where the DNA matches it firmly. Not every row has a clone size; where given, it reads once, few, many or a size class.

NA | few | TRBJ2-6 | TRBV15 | CATSRQGSGANVLTF | TGTGCCACCAGCAGACAGGGCTCTGGGGCCAACGTCCTGACTTTC
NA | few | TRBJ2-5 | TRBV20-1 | CSARWQNQETQYF | TGCAGTGCTAGGTGGCAGAACCAAGAGACCCAGTACTTC
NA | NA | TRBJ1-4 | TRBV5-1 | CASSVGPIGEKLFF | TGCGCCAGCAGCGTGGGACCGATTGGGGAAAAACTGTTTTTT
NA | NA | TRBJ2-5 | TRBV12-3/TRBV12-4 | CASSSSGAPSETQYF | TGTGCCAGCAGTTCCTCGGGGGCCCCTTCCGAGACCCAGTACTTC
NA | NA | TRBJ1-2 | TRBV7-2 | CASSSYQGIGYTF | TGTGCCAGCAGCTCGTACCAGGGAATTGGCTACACCTTC
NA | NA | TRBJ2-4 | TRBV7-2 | CASSLTAPPRTKNIQYF | TGTGCCAGCAGCTTAACGGCCCCCCCGCGTACCAAAAACATTCAGTACTTC
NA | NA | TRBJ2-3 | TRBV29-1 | CSVEKNRALSTDTQYF | TGCAGCGTTGAGAAAAACAGAGCCCTTAGCACAGATACGCAGTATTTT
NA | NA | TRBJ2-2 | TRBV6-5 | CASSFLGGDGELFF | TGTGCCAGCAGTTTCCTGGGGGGCGACGGGGAGCTGTTTTTT
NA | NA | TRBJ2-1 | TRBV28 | CASSLRAGARSYNEQFF | TGTGCCAGCAGTTTGAGGGCCGGGGCAAGATCCTACAATGAGCAGTTCTTC
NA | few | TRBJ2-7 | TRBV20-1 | CSASGDKSSYEQYF | TGCAGTGCTAGTGGGGACAAGAGCTCCTACGAGCAGTACTTC
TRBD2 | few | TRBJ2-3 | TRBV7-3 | CASRLAGNSDTQYF | TGTGCCAGTCGACTAGCGGGAAATTCAGATACGCAGTATTTT
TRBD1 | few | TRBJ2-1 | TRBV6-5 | CASSYGSGTGYNNEQFF | TGTGCCAGCAGTTACGGCTCCGGGACAGGGTATAACAATGAGCAGTTCTTC
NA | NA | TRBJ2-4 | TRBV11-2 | CASSLRSSGRLAKNIQYF | TGTGCCAGCAGCTTAAGGTCCTCCGGCCGATTAGCCAAAAACATTCAGTACTTC
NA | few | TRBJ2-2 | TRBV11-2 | CASSLIDPGFGELFF | TGTGCCAGCAGCTTAATCGATCCGGGTTTCGGGGAGCTGTTTTTT
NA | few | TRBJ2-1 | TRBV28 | CASSTRPRSSYNEQFF | TGTGCCAGCAGTACCCGACCGAGGAGCTCCTACAATGAGCAGTTCTTC
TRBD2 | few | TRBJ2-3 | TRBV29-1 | CSVPLARADTQYF | TGCAGCGTTCCACTAGCGAGGGCAGATACGCAGTATTTT
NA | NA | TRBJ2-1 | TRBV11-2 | CASSLVSGGEGRGEQFF | TGTGCCAGCAGCTTAGTGAGTGGGGGCGAGGGCCGTGGTGAGCAGTTCTTC
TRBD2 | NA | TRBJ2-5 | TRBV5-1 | CASSLSGLAGPQTQYF | TGCGCCAGCAGCTTGTCCGGGCTAGCGGGCCCCCAGACCCAGTACTTC
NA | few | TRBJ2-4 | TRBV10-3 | CAISDGMVGAKNIQYF | TGTGCCATCAGTGACGGAATGGTCGGAGCCAAAAACATTCAGTACTTC
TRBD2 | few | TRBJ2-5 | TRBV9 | CASSVGRGGPPETQYF | TGTGCCAGCAGCGTAGGTCGGGGGGGCCCGCCAGAGACCCAGTACTTC
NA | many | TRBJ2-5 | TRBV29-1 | CSVASVGETQYF | TGCAGCGTTGCTAGCGTTGGCGAGACCCAGTACTTC
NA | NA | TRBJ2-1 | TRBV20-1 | CSARGWPVGGEQFF | TGCAGTGCTAGAGGATGGCCCGTTGGGGGAGAGCAGTTCTTC
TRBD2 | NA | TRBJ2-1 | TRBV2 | CASGRSGLAVTYNEQFF | TGTGCCAGCGGGCGTTCGGGACTAGCGGTTACCTACAATGAGCAGTTCTTC
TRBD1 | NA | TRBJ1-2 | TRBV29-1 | CSDQTKTGAGGYTF | TGCAGCGACCAAACAAAAACAGGGGCCGGTGGCTACACCTTC
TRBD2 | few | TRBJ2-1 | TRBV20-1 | CSARDGGRAGNEQFF | TGCAGTGCTAGAGACGGCGGGAGGGCCGGAAATGAGCAGTTCTTC
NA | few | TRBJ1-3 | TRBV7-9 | CASSLNSGSGNTIYF | TGTGCCAGCAGCTTAAACAGCGGCTCTGGAAACACCATATATTTT
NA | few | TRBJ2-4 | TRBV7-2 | CASSQPAGSAKNIQYF | TGTGCCAGCAGCCAGCCCGCTGGGTCAGCCAAAAACATTCAGTACTTC
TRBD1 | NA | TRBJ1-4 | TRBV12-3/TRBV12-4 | CASSYRGTNEKLFF | TGTGCCAGCAGTTACAGGGGGACGAATGAAAAACTGTTTTTT
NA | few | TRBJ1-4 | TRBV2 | CASSARQVLNEKLFF | TGTGCCAGCAGCGCCAGACAGGTTCTTAATGAAAAACTGTTTTTT
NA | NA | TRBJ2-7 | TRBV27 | CASSLSPGQAYEQYF | TGTGCCAGCAGTTTAAGCCCGGGACAAGCCTACGAGCAGTACTTC
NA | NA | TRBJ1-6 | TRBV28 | CASSSHYNSPLHF | TGTGCCAGCAGTTCTCATTATAATTCACCCCTCCACTTT